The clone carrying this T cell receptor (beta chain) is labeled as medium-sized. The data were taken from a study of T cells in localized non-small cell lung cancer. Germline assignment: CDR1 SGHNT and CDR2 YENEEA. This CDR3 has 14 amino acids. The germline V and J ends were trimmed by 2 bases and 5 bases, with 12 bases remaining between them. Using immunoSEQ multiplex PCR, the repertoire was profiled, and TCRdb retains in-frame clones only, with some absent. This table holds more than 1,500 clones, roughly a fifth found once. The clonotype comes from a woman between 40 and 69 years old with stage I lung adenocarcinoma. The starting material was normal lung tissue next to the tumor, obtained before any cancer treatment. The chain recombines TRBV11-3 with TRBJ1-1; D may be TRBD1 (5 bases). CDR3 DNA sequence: TGTGCCAGCAGCTTAATAAGACAGATGACTGAAGCTTTCTTT. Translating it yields CASSLIRQMTEAFF.